Reported below is one TCR beta chain. The antigen is undetermined. PCR primers comprised 60 Vbeta and 13 Jbeta primers. Clones were sequenced by immunoSEQ multiplex PCR, and TCRdb holds only the in-frame ones, with some missing. The table records a few hundred thousand clones, approximately 90% of them present only once. These data belong to a study of cytomegalovirus exposure and HLA in healthy donors. From germline, CDR1 is GTSNPN and CDR2 SVGIG (reference sequence). The CDR3 spans 17 residues. The trim removed 3 bases at V and 0 bases at J, leaving 10 bases unmatched. Study findings and constraints: In a later analysis, donors in an Asian-associated ancestry cluster reportedly had fewer N-insertions in productive TCRs than the cohort mean.

This sequence originates from a woman between 18 and 29 years old in good health and CMV-seronegative. The sequencing sample was made of PBMCs. The gene calls are TRBV30 and TRBJ2-1, with 8 bases fitting TRBD2. The CDR3, as DNA: TGTGCCTGGAGCGCGGGGGTACTAGCGGCCTCCTACAATGAGCAGTTCTTC. Amino acid sequence: CAWSAGVLAASYNEQFF.